The clone carrying this TCR beta chain was counted between two and nine times. Its target is not known. CDR3 length: 15 residues. The V and J ends lost 0 bases and 6 bases respectively, with 12 bases between them. Germline V gene data show CDR1 as LNHDA and CDR2 as SQIVND (reference sequence). The entry originates in a study of persistence of HIV-infected CD4 T cells. Background on the study: Donors had been on suppressive ART for a median of roughly 8 years. Regarding the study as a whole: Bulk TCR data could not be restricted to HIV-1-infected CMV-responding cells.

This was the immunoSEQ version 4 assay in survey mode. Each sample used up to about 1 ug genomic DNA diluted to around 9.9 ng/uL. Data came from immunoSEQ multiplex PCR; TCRdb stores just in-frame clones and leaves some out. There are 40,000 to 55,000 clones in the sample; approximately 90% occur only once, and about 3.1% lies in the top ten. Anti-CD3/anti-CD28 beads served as a nonspecific positive control stimulus. Responding CD4+ T cells were sorted by upregulation of both CD40 ligand and CD69. The receptor's source is an adult woman with HIV who was CMV-seropositive. Here the sequenced sample was CD4+ T cells sorted from PBMCs after approximately 19-hour stimulation, taken from a patient who received antiretroviral therapy. This chain uses TRBV19 with TRBJ1-5; D might be TRBD1 (5 bases). The DNA for the CDR3 is TGTGCCAGTAGTATAGATCGGGGGGTAGGTCAGCCCCAGCATTTT. Protein sequence: CASSIDRGVGQPQHF.